Listed below are T cell receptor beta chains from one sample, sequenced in a study of monozygotic twins with inflammatory bowel disease. TCRdb re-called the 5' RACE reads, yielding one record per CDR3 amino acid sequence without DNA. The repertoire table contains fewer than 400,000 distinct CDR3 sequences. Source material: blood. These receptors were taken from a human donor with ulcerative colitis or Crohn's disease, or a healthy co-twin of an affected twin (not recorded which). CDR3s include the opening cysteine and the closing phenylalanine or tryptophan. The order of the fields is V gene, J gene, CDR3 protein.

v_call: TRBV7-2; j_call: TRBJ2-7; cdr3_aa: CASSLLSEGSTYEQYF
v_call: TRBV9; j_call: TRBJ2-5; cdr3_aa: CASGGGAGMQETQYF
v_call: TRBV6-5; j_call: TRBJ2-7; cdr3_aa: CASSYGGSYEQYF
v_call: TRBV10-3; j_call: TRBJ1-1; cdr3_aa: CAISEPGRGNTEAFF
v_call: TRBV29-1; j_call: TRBJ2-1; cdr3_aa: CSVRDWGEQFF
v_call: TRBV7-2; j_call: TRBJ2-2; cdr3_aa: CASSHWTENTGELFF
v_call: TRBV7-2; j_call: TRBJ1-3; cdr3_aa: CASSRDRVGRNTIYF
v_call: TRBV24-1; j_call: TRBJ2-1; cdr3_aa: CATSETGTPAIF
v_call: TRBV7-9; j_call: TRBJ2-7; cdr3_aa: CASSPPSFSGAGLEQYF
v_call: TRBV20-1; j_call: TRBJ2-7; cdr3_aa: CSARDVTSGRAYEQYF
v_call: TRBV20-1; j_call: TRBJ2-4; cdr3_aa: CSGLLELAKNIQYF
v_call: TRBV5-1; j_call: TRBJ2-1; cdr3_aa: CASSLASGGLNEQFF
v_call: TRBV28; j_call: TRBJ1-1; cdr3_aa: CANSRGGGTEAFF
v_call: TRBV12-3/TRBV12-4; j_call: TRBJ2-3; cdr3_aa: CASSLQGSPVTDTQYF
v_call: TRBV6-2/TRBV6-3; j_call: TRBJ1-5; cdr3_aa: CASSPVNQPQHF
v_call: TRBV7-3; j_call: TRBJ2-3; cdr3_aa: CASSGLAGADTQYF
v_call: TRBV5-1; j_call: TRBJ1-5; cdr3_aa: CASSLDPTGTGNQPQHF
v_call: TRBV29-1; j_call: TRBJ2-7; cdr3_aa: CSVGGLAGLYEQYF
v_call: TRBV12-3/TRBV12-4; j_call: TRBJ2-3; cdr3_aa: CASNIQGWADTQYF
v_call: TRBV5-5; j_call: TRBJ1-1; cdr3_aa: CASTLGGFNTEAFF
v_call: TRBV7-2; j_call: TRBJ1-5; cdr3_aa: CASSLQHTQPQHF
v_call: TRBV20-1; j_call: TRBJ2-4; cdr3_aa: CSARGPGLLAKNIQYF
v_call: TRBV19; j_call: TRBJ1-2; cdr3_aa: CASSFQIYYGYTF
v_call: TRBV10-3; j_call: TRBJ2-3; cdr3_aa: CAISESLTDTQYF
v_call: TRBV4-1; j_call: TRBJ2-3; cdr3_aa: CASRPRGRGLEDTQYF
v_call: TRBV6-5; j_call: TRBJ2-6; cdr3_aa: CASSYSRQGASAGANVLTF
v_call: TRBV9; j_call: TRBJ2-7; cdr3_aa: CASSVADNYYEQYF
v_call: TRBV7-8; j_call: TRBJ1-2; cdr3_aa: CASSLGSRGKSYGYTF